These 10 T cell receptor beta chains were all obtained from the same sample, sequenced in a study of breast tumors, draining lymph nodes, adjacent tissues. Each CDR3 protein is one row after TCRdb ran MiXCR on the multiplex PCR reads. The sample records approximately 90,000 distinct CDR3 sequences, around 29% being singletons. Samples came from axillary lymph nodes draining the breast cancer. Sequenced material: axillary lymph node tissue. The receptors here all came from a female donor with breast cancer. Some clones in this sample may be carry-over from other donors' samples.

Many counts were recorded for this clonotype. This sequence joins TRBV5-1 and TRBJ2-2, with D possibly TRBD2 on 7 matching bases. V was clipped by 2 bases and J by 3 bases, with 11 bases between them. The V gene's germline CDR1 is SGHRS and CDR2 YFSETQ. CDR3 length equals 15 residues. CDR3 sequence reads: CASSFYGGHTGELFF. The CDR3 nucleotides are TGCGCCAGCAGCTTCTACGGGGGGCACACCGGGGAGCTGTTTTTT.

This clonotype was seen repeatedly, ten times or more. This CDR3 reads CSARRGGSDGGEQFF. CDR3 sequence (DNA): TGCAGTGCTAGACGGGGCGGGAGCGATGGGGGTGAGCAGTTCTTC. The chain recombines TRBV20-1 with TRBJ2-1, with 7 bases lining up with TRBD2. The CDR3 has 15 residues. V was clipped by 2 bases and J by 9 bases; unmatched bases: 13. Germline V lookup: CDR1 DFQATT, CDR2 SNEGSKA (reference sequence).

This clonotype was recorded at least ten times. The V call is TRBV29-1, the J call TRBJ2-5; 7 nucleotides line up with TRBD1. The length of the CDR3 is 14 residues. V shed 6 bases and J 5 bases; nucleotides not matched to a gene: 12. Germline lookup yields CDR1 SQVTM and CDR2 ANQGSEA. This CDR3 is CSVPGMLTGETQYF. The CDR3, as DNA: TGCAGCGTGCCGGGGATGTTGACAGGGGAGACCCAGTACTTC.

This clonotype was observed many times. The V gene is TRBV5-1, the J gene TRBJ1-5; the D gene is possibly TRBD1 (6 bases). Germline lookup yields CDR1 SGHRS and CDR2 YFSETQ. V was clipped by 2 bases and J by 3 bases, with 9 bases between them. The CDR3 runs 14 residues. CDR3 bases: TGCGCCAGCAGCTTAACAGGGTCCAATCAGCCCCAGCATTTT. This translates into CASSLTGSNQPQHF.

This clonotype was counted many times. The rearrangement links TRBV18 to TRBJ1-2; D perhaps matches TRBD1 (5 bases). CDR3 size: 15 residues. Trimming stripped 0 bases from V and 2 bases from J, with 10 bases between. Looked up from germline, CDR1 is KGHSH and CDR2 is LQKENI. The CDR3 region has the DNA TGTGCCAGCTCACCACCATCAGGGAGGAACTATGGCTACACCTTC. It encodes CASSPPSGRNYGYTF.

This clonotype was detected many times. The gene calls are TRBV12-3 or TRBV12-4 and TRBJ2-7; TRBD2 agrees at 7 bases. There are 12 residues in the CDR3. The junction had 5 bases not matched to a gene; V was cut back by 6 bases and J by 6 bases. For the CDR3, the DNA is TGTGCCAGCAGGGGAGGGCCCCGCGAGCAGTACTTC. Amino acid sequence: CASRGGPREQYF.

Comment on this clonotype: Just one base apart from a much larger clone, this may be a read error. V gene TRBV19 combines with J gene TRBJ2-1, with TRBD2 matching over 12 bases. The J segment lost 8 bases and the V segment lost 8 bases, leaving 10 bases of the junction unmatched. This CDR3 region has 15 residues. Germline V gene sequence: CDR1 LNHDA, CDR2 SQIVND (reference sequence). CDR3 residues: CASGASTSGSDEQFF. The CDR3 DNA reads TGTGCCAGTGGTGCGTCGACTAGCGGGAGCGATGAGCAGTTCTTC. Based on the CDR3 plus reference TRBV19 and TRBJ2-1, the full variable domain is DGGITQSPKYLFRKEGQNVTLSCEQNLNHDAMYWYRQDPGQGLRLIYYSQIVNDFQKGDIAEGYSVSREKKESFPLTVTSAQKNPTAFYLCASGASTSGSDEQFFGPGTRLTVL.

Only one count was recorded for this clonotype. J is TRBJ2-7 and V is TRBV10-3; 10 bases line up with TRBD2. V was pared by 0 bases and J by 2 bases, with 4 bases of the junction left unmatched. The CDR3 covers 16 residues. Looked up from germline, CDR1 is ENHRY and CDR2 is SYGVKD. DNA for the CDR3: TGTGCCATCAGTGAGTCGAGGCTAGCGGGAGCCTACGAGCAGTACTTC. Translated: CAISESRLAGAYEQYF.

The gene calls are TRBV20-1 and TRBJ1-4; D is unclear. The CDR3 sequence is 12 residues long. CDR1 is DFQATT and CDR2 is SNEGSKA in the germline V gene (reference sequence). V lost 2 bases and J 7 bases, leaving 8 bases between the germline ends. The CDR3 sequence: CSARYGGEKLFF. CDR3 coding DNA: TGCAGTGCTAGATATGGTGGTGAAAAACTGTTTTTT.

Points on this clonotype: The junction departs from the called germline gene at one end, perhaps through a read error. J is TRBJ1-2 and V is TRBV20-1; D unclear. This CDR3 contains 12 residues. Looked up from germline, CDR1 is DFQATT and CDR2 is SNEGSKA (reference sequence). In DNA form, the CDR3 reads TGCAGTGTGTATTTCAGCCTATATGGCTCCACCTTC. Protein: CSVYFSLYGSTF.